The 25 T cell receptor beta chains in this list originate from one sample, sequenced in a study of response to subunit inactivated influenza vaccine. MiXCR, run by TCRdb on the RT-PCR reads, gives a single entry per CDR3 protein. The sample contains about 650,000 distinct CDR3 sequences, 15% to 17% of which appear only once. The starting material was PBMCs from blood, obtained 11 to 12 days after vaccination. The receptor source for this set is a man aged 45 to 65 who received an inactivated influenza vaccine.

This clonotype was detected only a few times. The chain uses TRBV27 and TRBJ1-2; D not resolved. The germline V gene encodes CDR1 MNHEY and CDR2 SMNVEV (reference sequence). Trimming took off 5 bases at V and 3 bases at J, with 13 bases between the two ends. CDR3 size: 14 residues. The DNA of the CDR3 is TGTGCCAGCAGTCGCCAAGGCGGGTACTATGGCTACACCTTC. Protein: CASSRQGGYYGYTF.

The chain links TRBV6-4 to TRBJ1-1, with D hard to call. The CDR3 has 15 residues. Germline V gene lookup returns CDR1 MRHNA and CDR2 SNTAGT. V was trimmed by 3 bases and J by 0 bases, leaving 11 bases between them. CDR3 bases: TGTGCCAGCAGTGAATCGGGGATGGTGAACACTGAAGCTTTCTTT. Encoded protein: CASSESGMVNTEAFF.

The table lists this clonotype with a few counts. This sequence joins TRBV2 and TRBJ1-5; a possible D gene is TRBD1 (5 bases). This CDR3 has 13 amino acids. V was pared by 7 bases and J by 3 bases, with 10 bases between. Germline assignment: CDR1 SNHLY and CDR2 FYNNEI. The CDR3 loop is CASIQEHNQPQHF. The CDR3, as DNA: TGTGCCAGCATACAGGAACACAATCAGCCCCAGCATTTT. Filled out from reference TRBV2 and TRBJ1-5, the complete variable domain reads EPEVTQTPSHQVTQMGQEVILRCVPISNHLYFYWYRQILGQKVEFLVSFYNNEISEKSEIFDDQFSVERPDGSNFTLKIRSTKLEDSAMYFCASIQEHNQPQHFGDGTRLSIL.

The rearrangement uses TRBV18 and TRBJ2-7; D could derive from TRBD1 or TRBD2 (5 bases each). The CDR3 totals 13 residues. Looked up from germline, CDR1 is KGHSH and CDR2 is LQKENI. The ends were cut back, 6 bases at V and 6 bases at J, with 15 bases in the middle. The CDR3 coding sequence is TGTGCCAGCTCGGGAGCCCAGGGATCCGAGCAGTACTTC. As protein: CASSGAQGSEQYF.

The chain joins TRBV4-3 to TRBJ1-1; D gene ambiguous. The V and J ends lost 0 bases and 0 bases respectively, with 14 bases between them. CDR1 is LGHNA and CDR2 is YSLEER in the germline V gene. The CDR3 consists of 17 residues. The CDR3 is CASSQDPWVAMNTEAFF. CDR3 nucleotide sequence: TGCGCCAGCAGCCAAGATCCCTGGGTGGCGATGAACACTGAAGCTTTCTTT.

This chain joins TRBV6-1 and TRBJ2-1; TRBD2 aligns across 13 bases. This CDR3 is built from 15 residues. V lost 6 bases to trimming and J lost 7 bases; unmatched junction nucleotides: 6. Germline-derived CDR1 and CDR2 are MNHNS and SASEGT. CDR3 DNA: TGTGCCAGCAGCCCACTAGCGGGAGGGCTGAATGAGCAGTTCTTC. It is translated as CASSPLAGGLNEQFF.

This clonotype was detected only a few times. The chain couples TRBV24-1 to TRBJ2-5; 7 positions agree with TRBD2. CDR3 length: 14 amino acids. Unmatched junction bases numbered 2, after V lost 2 bases and J lost 3 bases. CDR1 is KGHDR and CDR2 is SFDVKD in the germline V gene. CDR3 nucleotide sequence: TGTGCCACCAGTGATTGGGGGACTAAAGAGACCCAGTACTTC. It encodes CATSDWGTKETQYF.

The chain links TRBV28 to TRBJ2-7; D possibly corresponds to TRBD2 (6 bases). Germline CDR1 is MDHEN and CDR2 is SYDVKM. V was shortened by 7 bases and J by 1 base, with 20 bases between the two germline ends. This CDR3 region has 16 residues. CDR3 amino acids: CASIPAEGKGSYEQYF. The CDR3 DNA follows: TGTGCCAGCATTCCAGCGGAGGGTAAAGGTTCCTACGAGCAGTACTTC.

In its sample, this clonotype was seen a few times. CDR3 DNA sequence: TGCGCCAGCAGCTTGGCGCCTCTGCCCGGGGAGCTGTTTTTT. Its translation is CASSLAPLPGELFF. V and J are TRBV5-1 and TRBJ2-2; D remains ambiguous. The CDR3 length is 14 residues. V shed 0 bases and J shed 6 bases, with 9 bases lying between them. Germline V lookup: CDR1 SGHRS, CDR2 YFSETQ.

CDR3 amino acids: CASSQGVGAYYGYTF. The CDR3 nucleotides are TGTGCCAGCAGCCAAGGAGTGGGGGCTTACTATGGCTACACCTTC. This chain connects TRBV3-1 to TRBJ1-2; a possible D gene is TRBD1 (6 bases). This CDR3 has 15 residues. CDR1 LGHDT and CDR2 YNNKEL come from the germline V gene (reference sequence). V was pared by 1 base and J by 3 bases, with 12 bases between.

The V call is TRBV9, the J call TRBJ2-7; TRBD1 aligns across 7 bases. The junction had 8 bases not matched to a gene; V was cut back by 3 bases and J by 5 bases. Germline CDR1 is SGDLS and CDR2 is YYNGEE. This CDR3 has 14 amino acids. The CDR3 nucleotides read TGTGCCAGCAGCGCGGGACAGCGCTTTGACGAGCAGTACTTC. This codes for CASSAGQRFDEQYF.

This clonotype has ten or more counts. The chain links TRBV20-1 to TRBJ2-1; 10 bases align to TRBD2. Trimming took 3 bases from V and 6 from J; bases not matched to a gene: 5. In germline, CDR1 is DFQATT, CDR2 SNEGSKA (reference sequence). The CDR3 length is 14 residues. The CDR3 reads CSASLAGVSNEQFF. The CDR3 nucleotides read TGCAGTGCTAGTCTAGCGGGAGTTTCCAATGAGCAGTTCTTC.

This clonotype has at least ten counts. V and J are TRBV5-6 and TRBJ2-2; D is ambiguous. CDR3 length equals 12 residues. Trimming removed 4 bases at V and 6 bases at J, with 7 bases between. Germline values: CDR1 SGHDT, CDR2 YYEEEE. In DNA form, the CDR3 reads TGTGCCAGCAGCCGACCACCCGGGGAGCTGTTTTTT. Protein sequence: CASSRPPGELFF.

This clonotype was found a few times. The chain employs TRBV20-1 and TRBJ2-1; weak D call: TRBD1 (7 bases). The CDR3 spans 14 residues. Germline CDR1 is DFQATT and CDR2 is SNEGSKA (reference sequence). Trimming removed 7 bases from V and 4 bases from J, with 17 bases in between. CDR3 sequence reads: CSVRRGTLYNEQFF. Here the CDR3 DNA reads TGCAGTGTTCGCAGGGGGACTCTTTACAATGAGCAGTTCTTC.

The CDR3 DNA follows: TGCAGTGCTAGAAAGTACCTGTTGAGCACAGATACGCAGTATTTT. This sequence encodes CSARKYLLSTDTQYF. The rearrangement joins TRBV20-1 to TRBJ2-3; D remains unclear. This CDR3 has 15 amino acids. V lost 2 bases and J lost 0, with 12 bases in between. Germline V gene lookup returns CDR1 DFQATT and CDR2 SNEGSKA (reference sequence).

In this sample, this clonotype turned up a few times. The gene calls are TRBV3-1 and TRBJ2-1; 12 nucleotides agree with TRBD1. The CDR3 length is 16 residues. Trimming at V came to 4 bases and at J to 7 bases, leaving 8 bases not matched to a gene. Germline V lookup: CDR1 LGHDT, CDR2 YNNKEL (reference sequence). The CDR3 coding sequence is TGTGCCAGCAGCCCGCCGGGACAGGGGGCAAGGAATGAGCAGTTCTTC. Translation: CASSPPGQGARNEQFF.

The sample holds a few counts of this clonotype. V and J are TRBV12-3 or TRBV12-4 and TRBJ1-1; no reliable D call. This CDR3 spans 11 amino acids. Trimming pared 5 bases from V and 5 bases from J, leaving 6 bases between. CDR3 sequence reads: CASSKRTEAFF. Written as DNA, the CDR3 is TGTGCCAGCAGTAAAAGGACTGAAGCTTTCTTT.

The V gene is TRBV20-1, the J gene TRBJ1-2; possible D gene TRBD1, 6 bases. The CDR3 is 13 residues long. Trimming stripped 3 bases from V and 5 bases from J, with 13 bases between. Per the germline V gene, CDR1 is DFQATT and CDR2 is SNEGSKA (reference sequence). The CDR3 reads CSARDSVGYGYTF. In DNA, the CDR3 is TGCAGTGCTAGGGACAGCGTAGGGTATGGCTACACCTTC.

The chain is built from TRBV28 and TRBJ2-3; the D gene is possibly TRBD1 (5 bases). CDR1 is MDHEN and CDR2 is SYDVKM in the germline V gene. The CDR3 loop spans 14 amino acids. Between the trimmed V and J ends, which lost 1 base and 3 bases, there was a span of 8 bases. For the CDR3, the DNA is TGTGCCAGCAGTTTATCCCAGGGAACAGATACGCAGTATTTT. Its protein product is CASSLSQGTDTQYF.

This clonotype has just a few counts. The CDR3 is CASRPPRRGVSQETQYF. CDR3 DNA: TGCGCCAGCAGACCCCCTCGGCGGGGGGTCTCCCAAGAGACCCAGTACTTC. The V gene is TRBV5-1, the J gene TRBJ2-5, with TRBD2 identical over 8 bases. CDR3 length: 17 amino acids. The germline gives CDR1 SGHRS, CDR2 YFSETQ. V was clipped by 5 bases and J by 1 base; unmatched bases: 13.

The J gene is TRBJ1-6, the V gene TRBV7-9; no clear D. The CDR3 is 16 residues long. The V and J ends lost 5 bases and 0 bases respectively, with 11 bases between them. Germline loops: CDR1 SEHNR, CDR2 FQNEAQ (reference sequence). CDR3 in DNA: TGTGCCAGCAGCCCCTCCGGCAGCTCCTATAATTCACCCCTCCACTTT. Translation gives CASSPSGSSYNSPLHF. The full variable domain, with the rest looked up from reference TRBV7-9 and TRBJ1-6, is DTGVSQNPRHKITKRGQNVTFRCDPISEHNRLYWYRQTLGQGPEFLTYFQNEAQLEKSRLLSDRFSAERPKGSFSTLEIQRTEQGDSAMYLCASSPSGSSYNSPLHFGNGTRLTVT.

This chain links TRBV3-1 with TRBJ2-1; D remains unclear. The CDR3 loop spans 17 amino acids. The V end was cut by 0 bases, the J end by 7 bases, with 19 bases between. Per germline, CDR1 LGHDT and CDR2 YNNKEL (reference sequence). The CDR3 DNA follows: TGTGCCAGCAGCCAAGATTCTGGGTTCGCTCCTTTGAATGAGCAGTTCTTC. Its protein product is CASSQDSGFAPLNEQFF.

In its sample, this clonotype was seen many times. The chain links TRBV20-1 to TRBJ2-2; 9 positions match TRBD2. V trimming: 1 base; J trimming: 0 bases; junction bases outside the gene matches: 6. This CDR3 region has 17 residues. Germline CDR1 is DFQATT and CDR2 is SNEGSKA (reference sequence). As DNA, the CDR3 is TGCAGTGCTAGAGGAGGGCTAGCGGGGCCGAACACCGGGGAGCTGTTTTTT. Its translation is CSARGGLAGPNTGELFF.

This chain joins TRBV5-1 and TRBJ2-1; 10 bases fit TRBD2. Germline trimming cut 9 bases from V and 7 bases from J; bases unmatched to any gene: 10. CDR1 is SGHRS and CDR2 is YFSETQ in the germline V gene. This CDR3 region has 14 residues. The CDR3 loop reads CATGWTSGLNEQFF. DNA of the CDR3: TGCGCCACCGGATGGACTAGCGGCTTAAATGAGCAGTTCTTC.

V usage is TRBV15 and J usage is TRBJ2-1; D is possibly TRBD1 (6 bases). The V end lost 5 bases, the J end lost 5 bases, and 13 bases lay between the germline ends. Germline V gives CDR1 LNHNV, CDR2 YYDKDF (reference sequence). The CDR3 runs 14 residues. The CDR3 DNA reads as TGTGCCACCAGCCTAAGACAGGATAACAATGAGCAGTTCTTC. Protein product: CATSLRQDNNEQFF.